Sequencing of this TCR beta chain was carried out in a study of blood T cell repertoires in COVID-19. The repertoire was sequenced with immunoSEQ multiplex PCR; TCRdb's copy has only in-frame clones and lacks some. The profile shows 200,000 to 250,000 clones, roughly 88% of them singletons. After removal of 2 bases from V and 4 bases from J, the junction contained 7 bases not matched to a gene. Germline V gene data show CDR1 as SEHNR and CDR2 as FQNEAQ (reference sequence). This CDR3 is built from 17 residues. The sequencing input was peripheral blood. The V and J genes are TRBV7-9 and TRBJ2-1, with TRBD2 matching over 11 bases. The sequence derives from a man aged 18-30 years with active or convalescent COVID-19. CDR3 bases: TGTGCCAGCAGCTTACCCGCAGGGACTAGCGGTTACAATGAGCAGTTCTTC. It specifies CASSLPAGTSGYNEQFF. Filled out from reference TRBV7-9 and TRBJ2-1, the complete variable domain reads DTGVSQNPRHKITKRGQNVTFRCDPISEHNRLYWYRQTLGQGPEFLTYFQNEAQLEKSRLLSDRFSAERPKGSFSTLEIQRTEQGDSAMYLCASSLPAGTSGYNEQFFGPGTRLTVL.